Described below is a single T cell receptor beta chain sequence and its context. The clone's antigen remains unknown. Its ends do not fully match the called genes, so a read error is possible. The CDR3 has 14 amino acids, counting the end cysteine and phenylalanine. Only CDR3 DNA is held: 42 bases, read in frame from base 1. The germline V gene encodes CDR1 SGHKS and CDR2 YYEKEE (reference sequence). Receptors were amplified or captured by the immunoSEQ multiplex PCR assay. For the multiplex PCR, a mixture combining 60 forward primers for TCR Vbeta segments and 13 reverse primers for TCR Jbeta segments was used. Amplification of the CDR3 region of rearranged TCR beta genes was performed with a multiplex PCR assay on genomic DNA. Amplified TCR beta libraries were sequenced as 87-base-pair reads on the Illumina HiSeq System. As for the original processing: A later analysis tallied roughly 76 million unique TCR beta chains across the 700 or so repertoires, and approximately 9.9 million of those chains were shared by two or more donors. A nearest-neighbor algorithm error-corrected the raw reads and collapsed the reads into unique sequences, merging closely related sequences to remove PCR and sequencing errors. CDR3 sequences were aligned to IMGT reference sequences to assign V, D and J gene segments. For a sequence to be retained, at least a six-nucleotide match to both a V gene segment and a J gene segment was required. A rearrangement counted as productive if the CDR3 had no stop codons and remained in frame with V and J, and every other rearrangement counted as non-productive. CDR3 was defined according to IMGT convention as the region running from the second conserved V-encoded cysteine to the conserved J-encoded phenylalanine. The earlier analysis of 450 to 750 of the donors excluded any sequence lacking an unambiguous match to a single V gene segment. An earlier analysis of several hundred of the donors called V segments functional above 56.7% productive rearrangements and segregating when the between-donor standard deviation exceeded 5%. A statistical classification framework was built to diagnose cytomegalovirus status from the catalog of TCR beta chain sequences. In a later analysis, TCR nucleotide sequences were compared against IMGT/GENE-DB human TR gene sequences so that V and J genes could be assigned. Using the TCRdist pipeline, a later analysis assigned CDR3 sequences along with most-parsimonious VDJ recombination scenarios. In a later analysis, each TCR beta chain was defined by its CDR3 amino acid sequence together with its V-gene family, and reads without a unique V-gene family were excluded. In a later analysis, 450 to 600 highly shared, low-generation-probability nucleotide sequences were removed to address suspected cross-contamination and a sequencing artifact. A later analysis calculated a clonal expansion index for each public chain from normalized within-repertoire ranks of inferred template counts. In a later analysis, generation probabilities were computed with a VDJ recombination model fitted to out-of-frame rearrangements, and the resulting probabilities were checked against IGoR. Hypergeometric tests were used in a later analysis to score TCR-TCR, TCR-HLA and TCR-CMV co-occurrence, with a repertoire-size bias correction applied to the TCR pairs. In a later analysis, false discovery rates were estimated by permuting HLA or CMV assignments 20 times. A later analysis grouped co-occurring TCRs with DBSCAN, adding TCRdist sequence similarity when clustering within HLA-allele-positive subsets. Repertoires with fewer than 30,000 or more than 120,000 public chains were left out of co-occurrence clustering, as were a few repertoires with anomalous nucleotide sharing. TCRdb provides this immuneACCESS table in a form limited to in-frame rearrangements. Some clones are lacking; in checked studies, under half of them reflect an unresolved V gene, and why the rest are absent is not known. V, J and clone size are taken as reported in that table, and D and trimming were inferred from the DNA itself. Counted in this sample were about 200,000 clones; 70% to 85% of them appeared once. 0.098% of the sample rests with the top ten.

The record originates from a study of cytomegalovirus exposure and HLA in healthy donors (dated by TCRdb to the late 2010s). For the wider study: In an earlier analysis of roughly 590 of the donors, approximately 260 Gb of sequence data and 120 million or so unique TCR beta sequences from some 170 million T cells were reported. In a later analysis, previously published TCR beta repertoires from 666 donors were re-analyzed and high-resolution HLA genotyping was added so that TCR occurrence patterns could be studied. Donor age, sex, ethnicity and CMV serostatus were compiled together with the repertoire data. The genetic ancestry cluster associated with self-reported Caucasian donors included roughly four fifths of the approximately 430 genotyped donors. Among around 400 genotyped donors of the cohort, an average of roughly 230,000 unique TCR beta nucleotide sequences was sequenced per donor, of which about 20% were non-productive. The number of donors typed differed by locus, with roughly 620-640 for A, B, C, DRB1 and DQB1, about 500 for DQA1, over 600 for DPA1, and some 470 for DPB1. The study was designed to test whether signatures of past pathogen exposure could be identified by cataloging public T cell receptors. All discovery cohort repertoires had been generated on a single sequencing platform. In an earlier analysis of roughly 580 of the donors, high-throughput TCR beta sequencing was used to judge whether each TCR beta V gene segment behaved as functional or pseudogenic. Along with the approximately 600-subject first cohort, a separate validation cohort of over a hundred different subjects was used. The T cell repertoires of several hundred subjects were profiled by immunosequencing and related to cytomegalovirus serostatus. HLA typing included class I and class II loci at four-digit resolution. The later analysis used no new phenotypic data to find candidate immune exposures, relying instead on TCR beta sequences and their occurrence across donors. In a later genetic analysis, genome-wide SNP genotypes for about three fifths of the 666 donors were used, and that subset was treated as a discovery cohort. To predict cytomegalovirus infection status, the study brought together high-throughput TCR immunosequencing, statistical association of individual TCRs with disease status, and machine learning. Roughly 300 gigabases of sequencing data and 70 million to 100 million unique TCR sequences made up an early release that covered under 750 HLA-typed donors. A handful of DR-DQ haplotypes were handled as single units for association and clustering because linkage in the cohort was strong. What the research found in general, with its limitations: In the study, some 180 TCR beta chains were listed as associated with cytomegalovirus. In a later analysis, several top co-occurrence clusters were reported to appear linked to parvovirus B19, influenza, CMV and Epstein-Barr virus. Cytomegalovirus status was reported to be diagnosed by the classifier with high specificity and sensitivity in both the original and validation cohorts. A further reported finding was that TCR beta sequences accurately predicted the HLA-A and HLA-B alleles for most subjects in the first cohort. It was suggested by the authors that the approach could potentially be generalized to other disease states and immunological phenotypes. Strong co-occurrence of HLA alleles, especially DR and DQ, made assigning TCR associations to individual alleles difficult. A cluster of highly shared sequence variants was judged likely to represent a technical artifact of the sequencing pipeline. Roughly uniform sequencing depth across donors was assumed in presence/absence analyses, although this assumption may not hold. The cohort was sequenced for TCR beta chains only, and without alpha or paired-chain data the features that could be detected were limited. A later analysis found that TCR association rates varied across HLA loci, with DRB1 alleles showing the most associated TCRs and HLA-C alleles the fewest. Over 15 rarely observed V segments, including chromosome 9 orphons, were excluded from the earlier analysis of a few hundred of the donors because counts were too low. In vitro tests confirmed that a few of the cytomegalovirus-associated TCR beta chains recognize cytomegalovirus antigens. Because the 87-base-pair reads could not distinguish some IMGT-functional V segments, including TRBV6-2 and TRBV6-3, those segments were excluded. At a false discovery rate of 0.05, a later analysis linked 15,000 to 20,000 TCR beta sequences to specific HLA alleles. Immune exposure information for the cohort was limited to CMV serostatus. In a later analysis, most CMV-associated TCR beta chains were found to appear HLA-restricted, with HLA associations seemingly driven largely by CMV exposure. Because HLA typing was unavailable for some donors at each locus, only the typed subset was used in association tests. An association between a missense DCLRE1C variant and V-gene and J-gene trimming of TCR beta chains was found in a later genetic analysis and replicated in an independent cohort. Across donors, most TCR sequences were observed very rarely, whereas some public TCRs were present in many individuals. In a later analysis, HLA-associated TCR beta chains were found to be more clonally expanded and to have lower generation probabilities than equally common non-associated chains. Broadly in line with IMGT annotations, most TCR beta V segments showed up in productive rearrangements about 90% or about 30% of the time in an earlier analysis of approximately 600 of the donors. Compared with the approximately 710-donor mean, donors in an Asian-associated ancestry cluster had fewer N-insertions in productive TCRs, according to a later genetic analysis. Correlated functional status among segregating V segments might be attributable to linkage disequilibrium, but an unknown experimental factor could not be ruled out.

In total, roughly 710 healthy bone marrow donors made up the cohort. At the time of sampling, every cohort member was nominally healthy, though immune exposures that went unrecorded were likely present. The donor tested CMV seronegative and was one of the 352 seronegative cohort members. Every donor gave a peripheral blood sample, and the peripheral blood mononuclear cells from that sample were used for TCR beta sequencing. Genomic DNA extraction from the blood cell samples was performed with the Qiagen DNeasy Blood Extraction Kit. The sequencing input was PBMCs. This chain is built from TRBV5-5 and TRBJ2-7; the D gene assignment is ambiguous. The sequence was obtained from a boy between 2 and 15 years old in good health and CMV-seronegative. The CDR3 protein: CAGSLVAGAYEQYF. The DNA sequence is TGTGCCGGCAGCTTGGTGGCAGGTGCCTACGAGCAGTACTTC.